This T cell receptor beta chain was recovered during a study of cytomegalovirus exposure and HLA in healthy donors. Study-wide points: Most of the CMV-associated TCR beta chains (in a later analysis) appeared to be HLA-restricted.

The germline CDR1 and CDR2 sequences are MNHEY and SVGAGI. This CDR3 comprises 15 residues. The V and J ends lost 6 bases and 2 bases, in that order; junction bases with no gene match: 2. A remark on this clone: Its specificity is unknown.

60 Vbeta and 13 Jbeta primers were used in PCR. This table comes from immunoSEQ multiplex PCR, and its TCRdb copy is limited to in-frame clones, with some not included. The sample lists about 180,000 clones, 77% occurring once. Specimen: PBMCs. The J gene is TRBJ2-6, the V gene TRBV6-5; the match to TRBD1 covers 9 bases. This clonotype was sampled from a man between 18 and 35 years old in good health and CMV-seronegative. CDR3 loop: CASRGQGTGANVLTF. CDR3 DNA sequence: TGTGCCAGCAGGGGACAGGGAACTGGGGCCAACGTCCTGACTTTC.